This is a list of T cell receptor beta chains from one sample in a study of T-cell reconstitution after alpha-beta-depleted transplantation in children. MiXCR, applied by TCRdb to the PCR reads, yields one record per CDR3 protein. The sample includes more than 200,000 distinct CDR3 sequences, about 26% of them seen just once. The sequenced sample was PBMCs, obtained before TCRalphabeta/CD19-depleted stem cell transplant. The receptors come from a girl aged 2 to 9 with Fanconi anemia, due to receive a stem cell transplant. The CDR3 runs from the conserved cysteine through the conserved F or W. The D gene is left open where the match is weak. Only some rows state a clone size, as once, few, many or a class for expanded clones.

TRBV6-1	TRBJ2-2	few	TRBD1	TGTGCCAGCAGGGTACAGGGGACAGGCACCGGGGAGCTGTTTTTT	CASRVQGTGTGELFF
TRBV12-3/TRBV12-4	TRBJ2-5	many	NA	TGTGCCAGCAGTCCGGGCCAAGAGACCCAGTACTTC	CASSPGQETQYF
TRBV6-2/TRBV6-3	TRBJ2-2	NA	NA	TGTGCCAGCAGCCGGATAGGTCCCGGGGAGCTGTTTTTT	CASSRIGPGELFF
TRBV21-1	TRBJ2-3	NA	NA	TGTGCCAGCAGCAAACCTACTAGCGGGAGATACATTGGGCGCACAGATACGCAGTATTTT	CASSKPTSGRYIGRTDTQYF
TRBV6-2/TRBV6-3	TRBJ2-7	few	TRBD1	TGTGCCAGCAGTTACTGGAGGACAGGGGAGGGCTACGAGCAGTACTTC	CASSYWRTGEGYEQYF
TRBV20-1	TRBJ2-5	many	TRBD2	TGCAGTGCTTCAAAGACTAGCGGGGTAAAGACCCAGTACTTC	CSASKTSGVKTQYF
TRBV10-2	TRBJ2-5	once	NA	TGCGCCAGCAGTGAATTAGCCCGAAGGGTAATATCGGAGACCCAGTACTTC	CASSELARRVISETQYF
TRBV7-8	TRBJ2-7	few	NA	TGTGCCAGCAGCTTTCAGGGAGCCCGAGCTACCGAGCAGTACTTC	CASSFQGARATEQYF
TRBV5-6	TRBJ2-1	many	NA	TGTGCCAGCAGCCACTGGGGGGAAGGCGATGGGGATGAGCAGTTCTTC	CASSHWGEGDGDEQFF
TRBV29-1	TRBJ1-2	NA	NA	TGCAGCGTTGGGGGTCAGAACTATGGCTACACCTTC	CSVGGQNYGYTF
TRBV12-3/TRBV12-4	TRBJ2-1	many	TRBD2	TGTGCCAGCAGTGCTAGCGGGAGTAGGTATGAGCAGTTCTTC	CASSASGSRYEQFF
TRBV20-1	TRBJ1-2	once	NA	TGCAGTGCTCAAGGGTTCGGGGAAGGCTACACCTTC	CSAQGFGEGYTF
TRBV5-1	TRBJ2-2	many	NA	TGCGCCAGCAGCTCCGACATGGCAAACACCGGGGAGCTGTTTTTT	CASSSDMANTGELFF
TRBV29-1	TRBJ1-2	many	NA	TGCAGCGCCAGACAGGCTCACTATGGCTACACCTTC	CSARQAHYGYTF
TRBV29-1	TRBJ2-1	many	NA	TGCAGCGTTGAACGATCGGGGCCTAATGAGCAGTTCTTC	CSVERSGPNEQFF
TRBV20-1	TRBJ2-3	many	TRBD1	TGCAGTGCTCGACAGGGGACGGCTAGCACAGATACGCAGTATTTT	CSARQGTASTDTQYF
TRBV7-2	TRBJ2-2	NA	TRBD2	TGTGCCAGCAGCTTATTCCTAGCGGGGGCCGGGGAGCTGTTTTTT	CASSLFLAGAGELFF
TRBV6-5	TRBJ2-5	NA	TRBD2	TGTGCCAGCAGTTACCAAACCGGGACTAGCCTATTGTCCCAAGAGACCCAGTACTTC	CASSYQTGTSLLSQETQYF
TRBV6-1	TRBJ2-1	many	NA	TGTGCCAGCAGTACGCAGACAGGAAGGGATGAGCAGTTCTTC	CASSTQTGRDEQFF
TRBV7-9	TRBJ2-6	many	NA	TGTGCCAGCAGCTTGAACGTCCTGACTTTC	CASSLNVLTF
TRBV29-1	TRBJ1-5	few	NA	TGCAGCGTTGTAGACCAGGATAGCAATCAGCCCCAGCATTTT	CSVVDQDSNQPQHF
TRBV12-3/TRBV12-4	TRBJ2-1	many	TRBD2	TGTGCCAGCAGTTTTTGGACTAGCGGGGGGGACAATGAGCAGTTCTTC	CASSFWTSGGDNEQFF